This TCR beta chain is drawn from a study of early T cells in non-severe SARS-CoV-2 infection. Across the whole study: RNA in bulk from unsorted whole blood was sequenced, and chains were unpaired.

Study-wide points: Private and CD4 specificities were missed by VDJdb matching, skewed to anti-spike CD8.

The germline V and J ends were trimmed by 2 bases and 7 bases, with 6 bases remaining between them. The CDR3 length is 12 residues. This clonotype was observed at least ten times. Its antigen is undetermined. Individual cDNA molecules were tagged with unique molecular identifiers, the study reported. Using its own MiXCR run on the 5' RACE reads, TCRdb lists one record per CDR3 protein. The sample includes tens of thousands of distinct CDR3 sequences, about 10% of them seen just once. This chain connects TRBV12-3 or TRBV12-4 to TRBJ2-1, with D possibly being TRBD2 (5 bases). Sequenced: whole blood. This TCR derives from an adult who was a healthcare worker with PCR-confirmed SARS-CoV-2 infection or an uninfected control (not recorded which). This CDR3 reads CASSLRGNEQFF. The CDR3 DNA follows: TGTGCCAGCAGTTTACGGGGAAATGAGCAGTTCTTC.